These 27 T cell receptor beta chains share one sample of origin, sequenced in a study of blood T cell repertoires in COVID-19. The data were produced by immunoSEQ multiplex PCR, yet TCRdb's version contains in-frame clones alone and is incomplete. This table has under 300,000 clones, approximately 80% appearing once. The sample consisted of peripheral blood. These receptors were obtained from a woman between 40 and 50 years old with active or convalescent COVID-19.

The chain links TRBV5-1 to TRBJ1-3; possibly TRBD1 for D (5 bases). Trimming removed 4 bases at V and 0 bases at J, with 11 bases between. The CDR3 covers 15 residues. CDR1 and CDR2 (germline): SGHRS, YFSETQ. The CDR3 spells CASSARGGSGNTIYF. CDR3 nucleotides: TGCGCCAGCAGCGCCCGGGGGGGCTCTGGAAACACCATATATTTT.

The rearrangement links TRBV28 to TRBJ1-2, with TRBD1 identical over 9 bases. CDR3 length: 16 residues. Looked up from germline, CDR1 is MDHEN and CDR2 is SYDVKM. Unmatched junction bases numbered 9, after V lost 5 bases and J lost 2 bases. The CDR3 DNA reads TGTGCCAGCAGTAAATCAGGACAGGGGAGGAACTATGGCTACACCTTC. This encodes CASSKSGQGRNYGYTF.

This clone was picked up a small number of times. The rearrangement links TRBV6-1 to TRBJ1-5, with a tentative D call TRBD1 (6 bases). Germline CDR1 MNHNS, CDR2 SASEGT. The CDR3 is 16 amino acids. V was trimmed by 1 base and J by 8 bases, leaving 18 bases between them. The CDR3 is CASSEEDSLSGKPQHF. Here the CDR3 DNA reads TGTGCCAGCAGTGAAGAGGACAGCCTGAGTGGTAAGCCCCAGCATTTT.

The chain joins TRBV5-6 to TRBJ1-2; 8 nucleotides agree with TRBD1. After removal of 2 bases from V and 3 bases from J, the junction contained 6 bases not matched to a gene. CDR3 length: 15 amino acids. Germline V gene lookup returns CDR1 SGHDT and CDR2 YYEEEE. The CDR3 loop is CASSFARGQYYGYTF. CDR3 in DNA: TGTGCCAGCAGCTTCGCCAGGGGGCAATACTATGGCTACACCTTC. Based on the CDR3 plus reference TRBV5-6 and TRBJ1-2, the full variable domain is DAGVTQSPTHLIKTRGQQVTLRCSPKSGHDTVSWYQQALGQGPQFIFQYYEEEERQRGNFPDRFSGHQFPNYSSELNVNALLLGDSALYLCASSFARGQYYGYTFGSGTRLTVV.

This clone showed up just a few times. V is TRBV5-4 and J is TRBJ1-1, with 7 bases aligning to TRBD1. CDR1 is SGHNT and CDR2 is YYREEE in the germline V gene (reference sequence). Trimming at V came to 0 bases and at J to 3 bases, leaving 5 bases not matched to a gene. This CDR3 has 15 amino acids. The CDR3 nucleotides are TGTGCCAGCAGCTTGGCGGGTGACAGGGACACTGAAGCTTTCTTT. Translation: CASSLAGDRDTEAFF.

This clone was detected a few times. The genes are TRBV18 and TRBJ1-2, with 7 bases identical to TRBD1. V lost 5 bases, J lost 2 bases, and 8 bases stayed unmatched. The CDR3 length is 15 residues. Germline V gene data show CDR1 as KGHSH and CDR2 as LQKENI. This CDR3 reads CASSFTDRQNYGYTF. CDR3 DNA sequence: TGTGCCAGCTCATTTACGGACAGGCAGAACTATGGCTACACCTTC.

This clone occurred once. V is TRBV10-3 and J is TRBJ1-2; TRBD1 aligns across 8 bases. Germline assignment: CDR1 ENHRY and CDR2 SYGVKD. The CDR3 extends over 13 amino acids. The V and J ends lost 5 bases and 6 bases, in that order; junction bases with no gene match: 5. CDR3 nucleotide sequence: TGTGCCATCAGTCTGACAGGGGCCCATGGCTACACCTTC. Translated: CAISLTGAHGYTF.

The chain combines TRBV7-2 with TRBJ1-5; D might be TRBD1 (6 bases). This CDR3 has 14 residues. Germline V lookup: CDR1 SGHTA, CDR2 FQGNSA. Trimming pared 5 bases from V and 2 bases from J, leaving 10 bases between. The CDR3 spells CASSAQGGNQPQHF. CDR3 coding DNA: TGTGCCAGCAGCGCACAGGGAGGCAATCAGCCCCAGCATTTT.

With respect to this clone: An end of the junction does not agree with germline; a read error may underlie this. The genes are TRBV5-4 and TRBJ1-3; TRBD1 is a possible D gene (6 bases). CDR1 SGHNT and CDR2 YYREEE come from the germline V gene (reference sequence). The CDR3 runs to 13 residues. The CDR3 nucleotides are TGTGCCAGCAGCATACAGGGTGGAGACACCATATATTTT. This codes for CASSIQGGDTIYF.

This sequence joins TRBV30 and TRBJ1-5; TRBD1 is a possible D gene (6 bases). The CDR3 has 15 amino acids. Looked up from germline, CDR1 is GTSNPN and CDR2 is SVGIG (reference sequence). The V gene lost 4 bases and the J gene lost 0 bases, with 13 bases spanning the gap. The CDR3 protein is CAWTPGDNSNQPQHF. CDR3 DNA sequence: TGTGCCTGGACCCCTGGGGACAATAGCAATCAGCCCCAGCATTTT.

As to this clone: Distinct nucleotide sequences in the sample also encode this CDR3. The rearrangement links TRBV5-1 to TRBJ1-1; the D gene is possibly TRBD1 (5 bases). Germline values: CDR1 SGHRS, CDR2 YFSETQ. The CDR3 loop spans 14 amino acids. V was clipped by 0 bases and J by 4 bases, with 10 bases between them. The CDR3 spells CASSLASGGTEAFF. For the CDR3, the DNA is TGCGCCAGCAGCTTGGCATCCGGGGGCACTGAAGCTTTCTTT.

This chain uses TRBV5-1 with TRBJ2-1; 9 bases line up with TRBD2. Looked up from germline, CDR1 is SGHRS and CDR2 is YFSETQ. The CDR3 loop spans 15 amino acids. V dropped 2 bases and J dropped 2; count of bases not matched to a gene: 2. This CDR3 is CASSFAGGAYNEQFF. The CDR3 DNA follows: TGCGCCAGCAGCTTTGCGGGGGGGGCCTACAATGAGCAGTTCTTC.

The chain is built from TRBV21-1 and TRBJ2-7; TRBD1, the table's D call, lacks a check against the DNA. TRBV21-1 is shown as a pseudogene. The CDR3 is 18 residues long. CDR3 bases: TGTGCCAGCAGCAAGTTTTGTCTAGGGACAGTTCTAACCTACGAGCAGTACGTC. This codes for CASSKFCLGTVLTYEQYV.

V is TRBV5-1 and J is TRBJ2-2; possible D gene TRBD2, 5 bases. Germline assignment: CDR1 SGHRS and CDR2 YFSETQ. The CDR3 is 15 residues long. V was pared by 4 bases and J by 7 bases, with 17 bases between. This CDR3 is CASSLSSLRGGELFF. CDR3 in DNA: TGCGCCAGCAGCCTTTCTAGCCTCCGGGGCGGGGAGCTGTTTTTT.

This chain joins TRBV28 and TRBJ1-4; 11 bases align to TRBD1. The CDR3 consists of 18 residues. Unmatched junction bases numbered 9, after V lost 6 bases and J lost 0 bases. Germline V CDR1 and CDR2: MDHEN, SYDVKM. DNA of the CDR3: TGTGCCAGCAGCCGATGGGGACAGGGGGATCCAACTAATGAAAAACTGTTTTTT. This codes for CASSRWGQGDPTNEKLFF.

The CDR3 DNA reads as TGTGCCAGCAGTAGGCTGGCAGGTTGGACAGATACGCAGTATTTT. Protein sequence: CASSRLAGWTDTQYF. The V call is TRBV7-3, the J call TRBJ2-3; D ambiguous. V lost 6 bases and J 3 bases, leaving 16 bases between the germline ends. In germline, CDR1 is SGHTA, CDR2 FQGTGA. CDR3 length: 15 residues. The full variable domain, completed using reference TRBV7-3 and TRBJ2-3, is GAGVSQTPSNKVTEKGKYVELRCDPISGHTALYWYRQSLGQGPEFLIYFQGTGAADDSGLPNDRFFAVRPEGSVSTLKIQRTERGDSAVYLCASSRLAGWTDTQYFGPGTRLTVL.

The chain has TRBV9 and TRBJ1-5; D is unresolved. V was clipped by 4 bases and J by 4 bases, with 9 bases between them. Per the germline V gene, CDR1 is SGDLS and CDR2 is YYNGEE. The CDR3 runs to 13 residues. CDR3 sequence: CASSINSNQPQHF. The CDR3 coding sequence is TGTGCCAGCAGCATAAACTCAAATCAGCCCCAGCATTTT.

V usage is TRBV29-1 and J usage is TRBJ1-1; 7 bases map to TRBD1. V was clipped by 5 bases and J by 5 bases; unmatched bases: 2. Per germline, CDR1 SQVTM and CDR2 ANQGSEA. This CDR3 has 11 amino acids. The CDR3 coding sequence is TGCAGCGTTTACAGGGGTACTGAAGCTTTCTTT. This sequence encodes CSVYRGTEAFF.

The J gene is TRBJ1-5, the V gene TRBV6-6; 9 nucleotides align to TRBD1. Germline V gene sequence: CDR1 MNHNY, CDR2 SVGAGI (reference sequence). The CDR3 consists of 15 residues. With V trimmed by 6 bases and J by 9 bases, 12 bases remained unmatched. The DNA for the CDR3 is TGTGCCAGCAGGGGCTCCGGGACAGGGATTTCGCCCCAGCATTTT. Amino acid sequence: CASRGSGTGISPQHF.

This chain joins TRBV30 and TRBJ2-1, with D hard to call. The CDR3 has 12 amino acids. The germline gives CDR1 GTSNPN, CDR2 SVGIG (reference sequence). V was clipped by 0 bases and J by 6 bases, with 6 bases between them. For the CDR3, the DNA is TGTGCCTGGAGTGTACGCAGCAATGAGCAGTTCTTC. It yields the protein CAWSVRSNEQFF. The variable domain in full, with the rest retrieved from reference TRBV30 and TRBJ2-1, is SQTIHQWPATLVQPVGSPLSLECTVEGTSNPNLYWYRQAAGRGLQLLFYSVGIGQISSEVPQNLSASRPQDRQFILSSKKLLLSDSGFYLCAWSVRSNEQFFGPGTRLTVL.

V gene TRBV11-2 combines with J gene TRBJ2-3, with TRBD1 matching 8 bases. Germline V lookup: CDR1 SGHAT, CDR2 FQNNGV. V lost 4 bases and J lost 6; bases outside the gene matches: 3. There are 13 residues in the CDR3. The CDR3 nucleotides are TGTGCCAGCAGCTACACAGGGGGGGATACGCAGTATTTT. It specifies CASSYTGGDTQYF.

The chain links TRBV12-5 to TRBJ2-3, with 12 bases fitting TRBD2. J lost 1 base, V lost 4 bases, and 6 bases had no gene match. This CDR3 comprises 17 residues. The germline V gene encodes CDR1 LGHNT and CDR2 FRNRAP. The CDR3, as DNA: TGTGCTAGTGGTTCGCCACTAGCGGGGGGTCGCACAGATACGCAGTATTTT. It encodes CASGSPLAGGRTDTQYF. Full variable domain (outside the CDR3, taken from reference TRBV12-5 and TRBJ2-3): DARVTQTPRHKVTEMGQEVTMRCQPILGHNTVFWYRQTMMQGLELLAYFRNRAPLDDSGMPKDRFSAEMPDATLATLKIQPSEPRDSAVYFCASGSPLAGGRTDTQYFGPGTRLTVL.

V gene TRBV28 combines with J gene TRBJ1-4; possibly TRBD1 for D (6 bases). This CDR3 is 14 amino acids long. Germline CDR1 is MDHEN and CDR2 is SYDVKM. With 6 bases removed from V and 4 bases from J, the gap between germline ends came to 12 bases. The CDR3 is CASRGQPNNEKLFF. CDR3 coding DNA: TGTGCCAGCAGGGGACAACCAAATAATGAAAAACTGTTTTTT.

The chain joins TRBV12-3 or TRBV12-4 to TRBJ1-2, with unresolved D. CDR3 length equals 13 residues. The V end was cut by 6 bases, the J end by 2 bases, with 10 bases between. The CDR3: CASSWAGNYGYTF. The DNA for the CDR3 is TGTGCCAGCAGCTGGGCGGGGAACTATGGCTACACCTTC.

The V gene is TRBV9, the J gene TRBJ1-1; D is perhaps TRBD1 (6 bases). The CDR3 runs 14 residues. With 3 bases removed from V and 10 bases from J, the gap between germline ends came to 19 bases. Germline V gene lookup returns CDR1 SGDLS and CDR2 YYNGEE. The chain's CDR3 is CASSDIGIGQPAFF. DNA for the CDR3: TGTGCCAGCAGCGACATAGGGATCGGACAGCCAGCTTTCTTT.

This chain uses TRBV14 with TRBJ2-3, with TRBD2 identical over 11 bases. Germline CDR1 is SGHDN and CDR2 is FVKESK. The CDR3 is 14 residues long. Trimming at V came to 7 bases and at J to 7 bases, leaving 7 bases not matched to a gene. CDR3 residues: CASNPGLAVHTQYF. Here the CDR3 DNA reads TGTGCCAGCAATCCGGGACTAGCGGTACATACGCAGTATTTT.

The sample holds one count of this clone. The chain has TRBV5-4 and TRBJ1-2, with a possible D match to TRBD1 (5 bases). Germline V gene data show CDR1 as SGHNT and CDR2 as YYREEE (reference sequence). The CDR3 covers 13 residues. Trimming cost V 5 bases and J 2 bases, with 10 bases left between them. The CDR3 loop reads CASRFGGNYGYTF. The CDR3 nucleotides read TGTGCCAGCAGATTCGGGGGGAACTATGGCTACACCTTC. The full variable domain, completed using reference TRBV5-4 and TRBJ1-2, is ETGVTQSPTHLIKTRGQQVTLRCSSQSGHNTVSWYQQALGQGPQFIFQYYREEENGRGNFPPRFSGLQFPNYSSELNVNALELDDSALYLCASRFGGNYGYTFGSGTRLTVV.